A selection of T cell receptor beta chains follows, all from one sample in a study of blood T cell repertoires in COVID-19. Some clones are missing from TCRdb's copy, which holds only in-frame ones; the method was immunoSEQ multiplex PCR. The sample includes roughly 30,000 clones, approximately 84% of them seen just once. Sequencing input: peripheral blood. The receptors stem from a woman in her sixties or seventies with acute or convalescent COVID-19. Each CDR3 is given with its conserved first and last residue. Each record gives: J gene, V gene, D gene, clone size, CDR3 DNA, CDR3 protein. A D gene is named only where the DNA matches it firmly. Some rows have no size entry. The others give once, few or many, or a class for an expanded clone.

>TRBJ2-7|TRBV14|-|-
TGTGCCAGCAGCCAAGAAGTCAAGGGAGTTCAGTACTTC
CASSQEVKGVQYF
>TRBJ2-7|TRBV5-4|-|-
TGTGCCAGCAGCCCTACAGGGTTAAGCGAGCAGTACTTC
CASSPTGLSEQYF
>TRBJ2-5|TRBV6-7|TRBD2|once
TGTGCCAGCACGCCCGCCTGGGCTAGCGGCAATCAAGAGACCCAGTACTTC
CASTPAWASGNQETQYF
>TRBJ1-5|TRBV6-6|-|-
TGTGCCAGCAGTTACTCCCCCCCCGAGGGACAGCCCCAGCATTTT
CASSYSPPEGQPQHF
>TRBJ2-3|TRBV5-6|-|-
TGTGCCAGCAGTTGGGCCCTGAAGGAGGGCACAGATACGCAGTATTTT
CASSWALKEGTDTQYF
>TRBJ2-3|TRBV7-6|TRBD1|once
TGTGCCAGCAGCTCCCAGGGGGCAACTAGCACAGATACGCAGTATTTT
CASSSQGATSTDTQYF
>TRBJ1-1|TRBV20-1|-|few
TGCAGTGCTAGTGTGATTTGGGGGGCTGAAGCTTTCTTT
CSASVIWGAEAFF
>TRBJ1-2|TRBV28|TRBD1|-
TGTGCCAGCAGTTCGTCCACAGGGGTCGGTGGCTACACCTTC
CASSSSTGVGGYTF
>TRBJ2-5|TRBV5-1|TRBD2|-
TGCGCCAGCAGCCAATCCGGGACCGCGGGGGTTGAGACCCAGTACTTC
CASSQSGTAGVETQYF
>TRBJ1-6|TRBV12-3/TRBV12-4|-|-
TGTGCCAGCAGCTGGGGACTTTCACCCCTCCACTTT
CASSWGLSPLHF
>TRBJ2-7|TRBV13|TRBD1|-
TGTGCCAGCAGCTTATACAGGGGAAGCTACGAGCAGTACTTC
CASSLYRGSYEQYF
>TRBJ2-5|TRBV23-1|-|-
TGCGCCAGCAGTCAATCGATTTCACAGCCGTCCCAAGAGACCCAGTACTTC
CASSQSISQPSQETQYF
>TRBJ1-5|TRBV19|-|-
TGTGCCAGTAGTCGAGGAGGGGATTATAGCAATCAGCCCCAGCATTTT
CASSRGGDYSNQPQHF
>TRBJ1-1|TRBV6-5|-|-
TGTGCCAGCAGTTACGGCGGCACTGAAGCTTTCTTT
CASSYGGTEAFF
>TRBJ2-5|TRBV27|TRBD2|few
TGTGCCAGCAGTTCTAGCGGGGGCCGAGAGACCCAGTACTTC
CASSSSGGRETQYF
>TRBJ2-7|TRBV10-3|-|few
TGTGCCATCAGTGAGGGCGGCACGCTGCCGAGGCAGTACTTC
CAISEGGTLPRQYF
>TRBJ2-5|TRBV25-1|TRBD1|-
TGTGCCAGCAGTGAATATAAGGCAGGGGGCAGGGAGACCCAGTACTTC
CASSEYKAGGRETQYF
>TRBJ1-2|TRBV18|-|-
TGTGCCAGCTCACCTAACAGGGAACACTATGGCTACACCTTC
CASSPNREHYGYTF
>TRBJ1-1|TRBV7-9|-|-
TGTGCCAGCTCCCTTGGCGGGTCGGACACTGAAGCTTTCTTT
CASSLGGSDTEAFF
>TRBJ2-5|TRBV28|-|few
TGTGCCAGCAGTGAAGGGGCCCAAGAGACCCAGTACTTC
CASSEGAQETQYF